This TCR beta chain is drawn from a study of graft-versus-host responses after intestinal transplantation. Study details: Recipients received multivisceral, liver-intestinal, or isolated intestinal transplants.

Libraries were prepared by immunoSEQ multiplex PCR; TCRdb keeps only in-frame clonotypes and omits some of them. The repertoire holds approximately 90,000 clones, approximately 82% seen once, with 0.65% to 0.95% in the top ten. This clone was detected only a few times. Its antigen is not known. The TCR comes from a human donor who received an intestinal transplant. Here the sequenced sample was unstimulated CD4+ T cells sorted from spleen or lymph node cells, taken before intestinal transplant.

This CDR3 is CASSYTYTGYEQYF. The CDR3, as DNA: TGTGCCAGCAGTTACACCTATACAGGATACGAGCAGTACTTC. The chain uses TRBV6-5 and TRBJ2-7; the D gene is possibly TRBD1 (5 bases). Per germline, CDR1 MNHEY and CDR2 SVGAGI. CDR3 size: 14 residues. Trimming stripped 2 bases from V and 4 bases from J, with 12 bases between.